These T cell receptor beta chains were read from a single sample in a study of T cell changes during pregnancy in multiple sclerosis. Some clones are missing from TCRdb's copy, which holds only in-frame ones; the method was immunoSEQ multiplex PCR. The table records around 100,000 clones, over 75% of them present only once. The sequencing used peripheral blood, collected in the second trimester of pregnancy. These receptors were taken from a female donor in good health, enrolled as a control in a pregnancy study. CDR3s include the opening cysteine and the closing phenylalanine or tryptophan. Each record gives: D gene, J gene, V gene, clone size, CDR3 protein, CDR3 DNA. D genes are given only for firm matches. The size entry is marked missing in some rows and otherwise reads once, few, many or a size class.

D: TRBD2; J: TRBJ2-1; V: TRBV5-1; size: .; CDR3: CASREFSGRGSYNEQFF; DNA: TGCGCCAGCAGGGAGTTTAGCGGGAGAGGGTCCTACAATGAGCAGTTCTTC
D: .; J: TRBJ2-7; V: TRBV28; size: .; CDR3: CASSSGSSYEQYF; DNA: TGTGCCAGCAGTTCCGGTAGCTCCTACGAGCAGTACTTC
D: .; J: TRBJ1-2; V: TRBV10-3; size: .; CDR3: CAISESVQGRTF; DNA: TGTGCCATCAGTGAGTCGGTGCAGGGTAGAACCTTC
D: .; J: TRBJ2-7; V: TRBV18; size: .; CDR3: CASSPPAVYEQYF; DNA: TGTGCCAGCTCACCACCGGCGGTCTACGAGCAGTACTTC
D: .; J: TRBJ2-3; V: TRBV13; size: .; CDR3: CASSLERVDTQYF; DNA: TGTGCCAGCAGCTTAGAGAGGGTAGATACGCAGTATTTT
D: .; J: TRBJ2-7; V: TRBV6-5; size: .; CDR3: CASSKPGSYEQYF; DNA: TGTGCCAGCTCAAAACCGGGCTCCTACGAGCAGTACTTC
D: TRBD1; J: TRBJ2-7; V: TRBV18; size: .; CDR3: CASSPGQGRPYEQYF; DNA: TGTGCCAGCTCCCCAGGACAGGGCCGACCCTACGAGCAGTACTTC
D: TRBD1; J: TRBJ1-4; V: TRBV11-2; size: .; CDR3: CASSFRGGEVKLFF; DNA: TGTGCCAGCAGCTTCCGAGGGGGCGAGGTAAAACTGTTTTTT
D: TRBD1; J: TRBJ2-1; V: TRBV25-1; size: .; CDR3: CASSDPGTVYNEQFF; DNA: TGTGCCAGCAGTGATCCCGGGACAGTATACAATGAGCAGTTCTTC
D: TRBD1; J: TRBJ2-5; V: TRBV28; size: once; CDR3: CAHAPVGDRSFREETQYF; DNA: TGTGCCCATGCCCCGGTCGGGGACAGGTCGTTTAGGGAGGAGACCCAGTACTTC
D: TRBD1; J: TRBJ2-7; V: TRBV27; size: .; CDR3: CASRRQGFTYEQYF; DNA: TGTGCCAGCAGACGACAGGGGTTCACCTACGAGCAGTACTTC
D: TRBD1; J: TRBJ1-2; V: TRBV7-9; size: few; CDR3: CASSFGTGDGYTF; DNA: TGTGCCAGCAGCTTCGGGACAGGGGACGGCTACACCTTC
D: TRBD1; J: TRBJ1-4; V: TRBV29-1; size: many; CDR3: CSVTDRGNEKLFF; DNA: TGCAGCGTTACGGACAGGGGCAATGAAAAACTGTTTTTT
D: .; J: TRBJ2-3; V: TRBV9; size: .; CDR3: CASSDHRAALIRQYF; DNA: TGTGCCAGCAGCGATCACAGGGCTGCCCTTATCAGGCAGTATTTT
D: TRBD1; J: TRBJ2-7; V: TRBV14; size: .; CDR3: CASSARQGGGGEQYF; DNA: TGTGCCAGCAGCGCCCGACAGGGCGGTGGTGGCGAGCAGTACTTC
D: .; J: TRBJ2-1; V: TRBV7-7; size: .; CDR3: CASSSGASEGHNEQFF; DNA: TGTGCCAGCAGCTCCGGGGCTAGCGAGGGACACAATGAGCAGTTCTTC
D: .; J: TRBJ2-3; V: TRBV11-3; size: .; CDR3: CASSQHGHSQYF; DNA: TGTGCCAGCAGCCAACACGGACACTCGCAGTATTTT
D: .; J: TRBJ1-5; V: TRBV28; size: .; CDR3: CASDSRNQPQHF; DNA: TGTGCCAGCGACAGCCGCAATCAGCCCCAGCATTTT
D: .; J: TRBJ1-5; V: TRBV6-6; size: .; CDR3: CASSQNQPQHF; DNA: TGTGCCAGCAGCCAAAATCAGCCCCAGCATTTT
D: .; J: TRBJ2-1; V: TRBV6-4; size: .; CDR3: CASSDSHGSYNEQFF; DNA: TGTGCCAGCAGTGACTCGCACGGTTCCTACAATGAGCAGTTCTTC
D: .; J: TRBJ1-1; V: TRBV10-3; size: .; CDR3: CAISESSSPNTEAFF; DNA: TGTGCCATCAGTGAGTCGAGTTCACCGAACACTGAAGCTTTCTTT
D: .; J: TRBJ1-2; V: TRBV30; size: .; CDR3: CASSRGGYYGYTF; DNA: TGTGCCTCCAGTCGGGGGGGGTACTATGGCTACACCTTC
D: TRBD2; J: TRBJ2-2; V: TRBV4-2; size: medium-sized; CDR3: CASSPLTSGGGAGELFF; DNA: TGTGCCAGCAGCCCTCTCACTAGCGGGGGGGGCGCCGGGGAGCTGTTTTTT
D: .; J: TRBJ2-7; V: TRBV7-2; size: .; CDR3: CASSLALADYEQYF; DNA: TGTGCCAGCAGCCTCGCCCTGGCGGATTACGAGCAGTACTTC
D: .; J: TRBJ1-2; V: TRBV18; size: .; CDR3: CASSSDDPGGYTF; DNA: TGTGCCAGCTCATCAGACGACCCCGGGGGCTACACCTTC
D: TRBD1; J: TRBJ1-1; V: TRBV2; size: .; CDR3: CASSRDRGRFQAFF; DNA: TGTGCCAGCAGTAGGGACAGGGGCCGATTTCAAGCTTTCTTT
D: TRBD1; J: TRBJ2-7; V: TRBV7-9; size: .; CDR3: CASSPRQGGYEQYF; DNA: TGTGCCAGCAGCCCTAGACAGGGGGGGTACGAGCAGTACTTC
D: TRBD1; J: TRBJ1-4; V: TRBV7-9; size: .; CDR3: CASSARRGPHATNEKLFF; DNA: TGTGCCAGCAGCGCCCGCAGGGGGCCCCACGCAACTAATGAAAAACTGTTTTTT
D: .; J: TRBJ1-1; V: TRBV7-2; size: .; CDR3: CASSLLGNTEAFF; DNA: TGTGCCAGCAGCTTGCTAGGGAACACTGAAGCTTTCTTT
D: .; J: TRBJ2-3; V: TRBV7-9; size: .; CDR3: CASMKAGGTDTQYF; DNA: TGTGCCAGCATGAAGGCAGGGGGGACAGATACGCAGTATTTT
D: TRBD1; J: TRBJ1-1; V: TRBV10-3; size: .; CDR3: CATRQGAIVNTEAFF; DNA: TGTGCCACAAGACAGGGTGCGATCGTGAACACTGAAGCTTTCTTT
D: .; J: TRBJ1-6; V: TRBV30; size: .; CDR3: CAWSGGGEAPLHF; DNA: TGTGCCTGGAGTGGGGGAGGGGAAGCACCCCTCCACTTT
D: .; J: TRBJ1-2; V: TRBV18; size: .; CDR3: CASSPETNYGYTF; DNA: TGTGCCAGCTCACCGGAGACTAACTATGGCTACACCTTC
D: .; J: TRBJ2-7; V: TRBV7-6; size: .; CDR3: CASSLGGPGVHEQYF; DNA: TGTGCCAGCAGCTTAGGAGGGCCGGGGGTCCACGAGCAGTACTTC
D: TRBD1; J: TRBJ1-1; V: TRBV6-1; size: .; CDR3: CASSEATDRRAFF; DNA: TGTGCCAGCAGTGAAGCTACGGACAGGCGAGCTTTCTTT
D: .; J: TRBJ2-2; V: TRBV30; size: .; CDR3: CAWSTTPTGELFF; DNA: TGTGCCTGGAGTACTACGCCCACCGGGGAGCTGTTTTTT
D: .; J: TRBJ2-3; V: TRBV6-4; size: .; CDR3: CASSDSSGGGTDTQYF; DNA: TGTGCCAGCAGTGACTCAAGCGGCGGGGGCACAGATACGCAGTATTTT
D: .; J: TRBJ2-1; V: TRBV19; size: .; CDR3: CASSPPPSGVYNEQFF; DNA: TGTGCCAGTAGTCCCCCCCCCAGCGGAGTCTACAATGAGCAGTTCTTC
D: .; J: TRBJ2-7; V: TRBV7-2; size: .; CDR3: CASSLGGSGLYEQYF; DNA: TGTGCCAGCAGCCTAGGGGGCAGCGGGCTCTACGAGCAGTACTTC
D: .; J: TRBJ1-5; V: TRBV6-5; size: .; CDR3: CASSPQAGQPQHF; DNA: TGTGCCAGCAGCCCCCAGGCTGGGCAGCCCCAGCATTTT
D: TRBD2; J: TRBJ2-7; V: TRBV6-1; size: .; CDR3: CASTSTGGPYEQYF; DNA: TGTGCCAGCACCAGTACGGGAGGTCCCTACGAGCAGTACTTC
D: TRBD1; J: TRBJ2-3; V: TRBV18; size: .; CDR3: CASSPSDRGRDTQYF; DNA: TGTGCCAGCTCACCGTCAGACAGGGGCAGAGATACGCAGTATTTT
D: TRBD1; J: TRBJ1-2; V: TRBV19; size: few; CDR3: CASSIRTGGDYGYTF; DNA: TGTGCCAGTAGTATTCGGACAGGGGGTGACTATGGCTACACCTTC
D: .; J: TRBJ1-1; V: TRBV2; size: .; CDR3: CASSPTNRNTEAFF; DNA: TGTGCCAGCAGCCCGACAAACCGGAACACTGAAGCTTTCTTT
D: TRBD1; J: TRBJ1-1; V: TRBV18; size: .; CDR3: CASSPGTGEYTEAFF; DNA: TGTGCCAGCTCACCCGGGACAGGGGAGTATACTGAAGCTTTCTTT
D: TRBD1; J: TRBJ1-4; V: TRBV7-9; size: few; CDR3: CASSLDPGQVTF; DNA: TGTGCCAGCAGCTTAGACCCGGGACAGGTTACCTTT
D: .; J: TRBJ1-2; V: TRBV7-2; size: .; CDR3: CASSLPGIVYGYTF; DNA: TGTGCCAGCAGCTTACCGGGGATCGTATATGGCTACACCTTC
D: .; J: TRBJ1-4; V: TRBV5-1; size: few; CDR3: CASSLEPGFVTNEKLFF; DNA: TGCGCCAGCAGCTTGGAGCCGGGATTTGTTACTAATGAAAAACTGTTTTTT
D: TRBD2; J: TRBJ2-7; V: TRBV4-3; size: once; CDR3: CASSQDQLAPTYEQYF; DNA: TGCGCCAGCAGCCAAGACCAACTAGCGCCCACCTACGAGCAGTACTTC
D: .; J: TRBJ2-3; V: TRBV4-1; size: .; CDR3: CASSQGLPPSTDTQYF; DNA: TGCGCCAGCAGCCAAGGACTTCCGCCAAGCACAGATACGCAGTATTTT